This T cell receptor (beta chain) derives from a study of identical twins. Whole-study findings and limits: Sequences that were out-of-frame, alpha and twin-shared displayed an excess of low generation probability. These conclusions were based on statistical analysis (cross-sectional, not following the same donors).

Comment on this clonotype: What it binds is unknown.

Unique molecular identifiers were present on the cDNA, which also gained a universal primer site by template switching. TCRdb reprocessed the 5' RACE reads via MiXCR and lists one record per CDR3 protein. Altogether 400,000 to 500,000 distinct CDR3 sequences are present, less than 20% being singletons, with the ten largest covering roughly 12%. This CDR3 has 15 amino acids. Germline trimming cut 5 bases from V and 2 bases from J; bases unmatched to any gene: 4. Germline V gene data show CDR1 as SGHAT and CDR2 as FQDESV (reference sequence). Only healthy Caucasians were included as donors. The sequence was obtained from a man between 50 and 59 years old in good health. The genes are TRBV11-1 and TRBJ2-3, with 10 bases fitting TRBD2. The sample consisted of naive T cells sorted from blood. The CDR3 loop is CASSDLAGVTDTQYF. CDR3 in DNA: TGTGCCAGCAGCGACCTAGCGGGGGTCACAGATACGCAGTATTTT.